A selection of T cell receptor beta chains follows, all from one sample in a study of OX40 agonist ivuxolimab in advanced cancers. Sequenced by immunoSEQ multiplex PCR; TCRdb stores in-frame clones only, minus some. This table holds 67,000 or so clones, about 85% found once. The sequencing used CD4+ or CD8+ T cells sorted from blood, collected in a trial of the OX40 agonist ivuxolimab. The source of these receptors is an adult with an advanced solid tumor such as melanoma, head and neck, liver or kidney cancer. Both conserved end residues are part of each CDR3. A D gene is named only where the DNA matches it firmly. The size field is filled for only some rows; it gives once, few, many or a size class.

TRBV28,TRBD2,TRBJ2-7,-,CASSSPGTSDSYEQYF,TGTGCCAGCAGTTCTCCCGGGACTAGCGATTCCTACGAGCAGTACTTC
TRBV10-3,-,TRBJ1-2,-,CAISERTTYGYTF,TGTGCCATCAGTGAGCGGACAACCTATGGCTACACCTTC
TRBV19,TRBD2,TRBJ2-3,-,CASSIEGTSGRPTQYF,TGTGCCAGTAGTATTGAAGGGACTAGCGGGAGGCCTACGCAGTATTTT
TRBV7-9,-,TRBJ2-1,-,CASSLDTEQFF,TGTGCCAGCAGCTTGGATACGGAGCAGTTCTTC
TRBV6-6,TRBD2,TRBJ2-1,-,CASSLASSGTYNEQFF,TGTGCCAGCAGTTTAGCCTCTAGCGGTACCTACAATGAGCAGTTCTTC
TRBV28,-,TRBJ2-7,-,CASSLGPPEREQYF,TGTGCCAGCAGTCTCGGGCCCCCGGAGAGGGAGCAGTACTTC
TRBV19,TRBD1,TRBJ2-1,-,CASSNPGGPYNEQFF,TGTGCCAGTAGTAATCCAGGGGGACCCTACAATGAGCAGTTCTTC
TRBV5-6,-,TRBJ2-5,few,CASSLKETQYF,TGTGCCAGCAGCTTGAAAGAGACCCAGTACTTC
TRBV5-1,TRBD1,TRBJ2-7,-,CASSSWTGNYEQYF,TGCGCCAGCAGCTCGTGGACAGGTAACTACGAGCAGTACTTC
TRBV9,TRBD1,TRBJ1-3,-,CASSLRGGTIYF,TGTGCCAGCAGCCTCAGGGGGGGCACCATATATTTT
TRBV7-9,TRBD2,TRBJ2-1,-,CASSLGSGSYNEQFF,TGTGCCAGCAGCTTAGGTAGCGGGTCCTACAATGAGCAGTTCTTC
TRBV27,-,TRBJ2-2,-,CASRLVGGELFF,TGTGCCAGCAGATTAGTGGGCGGGGAGCTGTTTTTT
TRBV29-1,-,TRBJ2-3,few,CSAGGFQKSTDTQYF,TGCAGCGCCGGAGGATTCCAGAAGTCCACAGATACGCAGTATTTT
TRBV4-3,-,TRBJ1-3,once,CASSQEGRGNTIYF,TGCGCCAGCAGCCAAGAAGGGAGAGGAAACACCATATATTTT
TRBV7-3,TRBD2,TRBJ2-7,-,CASSVSGVSSYEQYF,TGTGCCAGCAGCGTCAGCGGGGTCAGCTCCTACGAGCAGTACTTC
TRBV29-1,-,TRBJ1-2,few,CSVDRGGAF,TGCAGCGTTGACCGTGGTGGGGCCTTC
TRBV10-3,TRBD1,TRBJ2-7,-,CASEGQDSYEQYF,TGTGCCAGCGAGGGACAGGACTCCTACGAGCAGTACTTC
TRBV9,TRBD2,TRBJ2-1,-,CASSVGSGRAADEQFF,TGTGCCAGCAGCGTAGGAAGCGGGAGGGCCGCGGATGAGCAGTTCTTC
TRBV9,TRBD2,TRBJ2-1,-,CASSAGRLAGGDEQFF,TGTGCCAGCAGCGCTGGAAGACTAGCGGGAGGCGATGAGCAGTTCTTC
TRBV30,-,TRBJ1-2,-,CAYLGSWGYTF,TGTGCCTACTTGGGGAGTTGGGGCTACACCTTC
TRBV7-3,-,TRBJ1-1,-,CASSQQANTEAFF,TGTGCCAGCAGCCAACAGGCGAACACTGAAGCTTTCTTT
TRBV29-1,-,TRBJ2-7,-,CSPREQYF,TGCAGCCCCCGCGAGCAGTACTTC
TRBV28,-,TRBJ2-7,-,CASSFFRAGSYEQYF,TGTGCCAGCAGTTTCTTCCGGGCCGGCTCCTACGAGCAGTACTTC
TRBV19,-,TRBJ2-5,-,CASSIVGVQRTQYF,TGTGCCAGTAGTATAGTCGGGGTGCAGCGGACCCAGTACTTC